The entry that follows covers one TCR beta chain sequence. The antigen is not known. These data originate in a study of T-cell memory formation after mild COVID-19. Study-wide background: Largely, TCR clusters stayed within a single donor. Findings and caveats of the study: Whether second-wave clones peaking at day 37 were SARS-CoV-2 specific went unconfirmed.

From 5'RACE with constant-segment primers came TCR alpha and TCR beta cDNA libraries that carried sample barcodes and UMIs. One entry per CDR3 protein, called by TCRdb with MiXCR from the 5' RACE reads. The sample lists roughly 140,000 distinct CDR3 sequences, 11% to 15% occurring once. The CDR3 loop spans 21 amino acids. Germline assignment: CDR1 ENHRY and CDR2 SYGVKD. The trim removed 2 bases at V and 4 bases at J, leaving 19 bases unmatched. Sequences were obtained from PBMCs or a T cell subset sorted from them (not recorded which). V is TRBV10-3 and J is TRBJ2-7, with TRBD2 matching 14 bases. The TCR comes from an adult woman who had mild COVID-19 (a few samples of this study predate the infection). Cell type and time point are not known. The CDR3 loop reads CAISETFTGPGLAGDGYEQYF. CDR3 sequence (DNA): TGTGCCATCAGTGAGACCTTCACAGGGCCGGGACTAGCGGGAGATGGGTACGAGCAGTACTTC.